Below, 23 T cell receptor beta chains from the same sample are listed, as sequenced in a study of control samples from healthy donors and cancer patients. Libraries were prepared by immunoSEQ multiplex PCR; TCRdb keeps only in-frame clonotypes and omits some of them. The table records roughly 26,000 clones, 82% of them present only once. Material for sequencing was PBMCs. The receptor set was obtained from a man aged 60-69 years with colorectal cancer.

The V call is TRBV18, the J call TRBJ2-6, with 8 bases identical to TRBD1. Per germline, CDR1 KGHSH and CDR2 LQKENI. The CDR3 has 19 residues. With 6 bases clipped from V and 0 bases from J, the junction kept 13 bases outside the gene matches. Written as DNA, the CDR3 is TGTGCCAGCTCCTCCCTATGGACAGGGTCGATCTCTGGGGCCAACGTCCTGACTTTC. Its translation is CASSSLWTGSISGANVLTF.

The V call is TRBV21-1, the J call TRBJ2-7; TRBD1, as called in the table, went unchecked against the DNA. TRBV21-1 has pseudogene status. This CDR3 has 17 residues. The CDR3 is CASSKESKQGSTYEQYF. CDR3 in DNA: TGTGCCAGCAGCAAAGAGAGTAAACAGGGATCAACCTACGAGCAGTACTTC.

The chain combines TRBV10-2 with TRBJ2-2; 7 nucleotides agree with TRBD2. V shed 3 bases, J shed 6 bases, and the junction held 7 bases outside the gene matches. The CDR3 contains 15 residues. Germline V gives CDR1 WSHSY, CDR2 SAAADI. The CDR3 loop is CASSDRTRGAGELFF. In nucleotides, the CDR3 is TGCGCCAGCAGTGACCGGACTAGAGGGGCCGGGGAGCTGTTTTTT.

The chain is built from TRBV4-1 and TRBJ1-1, with a tentative D call TRBD1 (5 bases). The V gene's germline CDR1 is MGHRA and CDR2 YSYEKL. CDR3 length: 15 amino acids. V lost 6 bases to trimming and J lost 2 bases, with 16 bases between them. The CDR3 nucleotides are TGCGCCAGCAGACCCGAGGCAGGGTTTAACACTGAAGCTTTCTTT. This translates into CASRPEAGFNTEAFF.

The chain is built from TRBV5-1 and TRBJ2-3; a weak D match, TRBD1 (6 bases). Deletions cut 0 bases from V and 4 bases from J, with 12 bases between. Germline CDR1 SGHRS, CDR2 YFSETQ. The CDR3 loop spans 15 amino acids. In DNA form, the CDR3 reads TGCGCCAGCAGCTTGGAGGCAGGGGAGCCAGATACGCAGTATTTT. Protein product: CASSLEAGEPDTQYF.

The rearrangement joins TRBV6-5 to TRBJ2-2; 7 positions match TRBD1. Trimming at V came to 6 bases and at J to 3 bases, leaving 7 bases not matched to a gene. The CDR3 length is 15 residues. CDR1 is MNHEY and CDR2 is SVGAGI in the germline V gene. In DNA, the CDR3 is TGTGCCAGCAGACCACAGGGGTATTACACCGGGGAGCTGTTTTTT. It translates to CASRPQGYYTGELFF.

This clone was counted only a few times. This chain links TRBV29-1 with TRBJ2-2; no definite D call. The length of the CDR3 is 14 residues. V lost 4 bases, J lost 0 bases, and 9 bases lay in between. The germline V gene has CDR1 SQVTM and CDR2 ANQGSEA. The CDR3 here is CSVAQTTNTGELFF. CDR3 bases: TGCAGCGTTGCCCAGACGACGAACACCGGGGAGCTGTTTTTT.

The V call is TRBV6-5, the J call TRBJ2-3; D perhaps matches TRBD1 (6 bases). The CDR3 is made up of 14 amino acids. Germline V lookup: CDR1 MNHEY, CDR2 SVGAGI. The germline V and J ends were trimmed by 8 bases and 0 bases, with 12 bases remaining between them. CDR3: CASYRASSTDTQYF. For the CDR3, the DNA is TGTGCCAGCTACAGGGCCTCTAGCACAGATACGCAGTATTTT.

The chain uses TRBV6-5 and TRBJ1-4; D is unresolved. Per germline, CDR1 MNHEY and CDR2 SVGAGI. V was trimmed by 8 bases and J by 7 bases, leaving 14 bases between them. The CDR3 is 13 amino acids. This chain's CDR3 is CASGKEWAEKLFF. DNA of the CDR3: TGTGCCAGCGGAAAGGAGTGGGCTGAAAAACTGTTTTTT.

This clone was seen just once. The chain carries TRBV9 and TRBJ1-1; D remains ambiguous. The V and J ends lost 2 bases and 0 bases respectively, with 8 bases between them. The CDR3 totals 14 residues. Germline V gene data show CDR1 as SGDLS and CDR2 as YYNGEE. The CDR3 region is CASSVVGVNTEAFF. CDR3 nucleotides: TGTGCCAGCAGCGTCGTTGGGGTGAACACTGAAGCTTTCTTT.

The chain couples TRBV30 to TRBJ1-6; 7 bases align to TRBD1. This CDR3 has 16 amino acids. Germline values: CDR1 GTSNPN, CDR2 SVGIG (reference sequence). The J segment lost 7 bases and the V segment lost 0 bases, leaving 9 bases of the junction unmatched. The DNA of the CDR3 is TGTGCCTGGAGTGTATTGCAGACAGGGCGGAATTCACCCCTCCACTTT. Protein sequence: CAWSVLQTGRNSPLHF.

The rearrangement uses TRBV19 and TRBJ1-4; no firm D call. Germline lookup yields CDR1 LNHDA and CDR2 SQIVND (reference sequence). This CDR3 is built from 11 residues. Trimming removed 5 bases at V and 7 bases at J, with 5 bases between. The CDR3 DNA sequence: TGTGCCAGTAGTGTCAGTGAAAAACTGTTTTTT. Protein sequence: CASSVSEKLFF. The variable domain in full, with the rest retrieved from reference TRBV19 and TRBJ1-4, is DGGITQSPKYLFRKEGQNVTLSCEQNLNHDAMYWYRQDPGQGLRLIYYSQIVNDFQKGDIAEGYSVSREKKESFPLTVTSAQKNPTAFYLCASSVSEKLFFGSGTQLSVL.

This rearrangement joins TRBV7-2 to TRBJ1-3; D uncertain. CDR1 is SGHTA and CDR2 is FQGNSA in the germline V gene. The CDR3 loop spans 16 amino acids. Trimming pared 1 base from V and 1 base from J, leaving 11 bases between. The CDR3: CASSLGSSQSGNTIYF. The CDR3 bases are TGTGCCAGCAGCTTAGGTTCATCCCAATCTGGAAACACCATATATTTT.

The rearrangement links TRBV5-1 to TRBJ2-5; 9 bases agree with TRBD1. Per germline, CDR1 SGHRS and CDR2 YFSETQ. This CDR3 has 14 residues. The junction had 6 bases not matched to a gene; V was cut back by 7 bases and J by 2 bases. CDR3 protein: CASLMGQGQETQYF. The DNA of the CDR3 is TGCGCCAGCCTTATGGGACAGGGACAAGAGACCCAGTACTTC.

This chain joins TRBV7-2 and TRBJ1-4; weak D call: TRBD1 (6 bases). The V and J ends lost 2 bases and 6 bases respectively, with 10 bases between them. The CDR3 loop spans 14 amino acids. Germline V gene sequence: CDR1 SGHTA, CDR2 FQGNSA. The CDR3 here is CASSLQGKDEKLFF. The CDR3 bases are TGTGCCAGCAGCTTACAGGGGAAGGATGAAAAACTGTTTTTT. The full variable domain, with the rest looked up from reference TRBV7-2 and TRBJ1-4, is GAGVSQSPSNKVTEKGKDVELRCDPISGHTALYWYRQSLGQGLEFLIYFQGNSAPDKSGLPSDRFSAERTGGSVSTLTIQRTQQEDSAVYLCASSLQGKDEKLFFGSGTQLSVL.

The CDR3 protein is CASSRTGGRDEQYF. The CDR3 nucleotides read TGTGCCAGCAGCCGCACAGGGGGCAGAGACGAGCAGTACTTC. The chain recombines TRBV3-1 (or the pseudogene TRBV3-2) with TRBJ2-7, with 9 bases matching TRBD1. Germline CDR1 LGHDT, CDR2 YNNKEL (reference sequence). The CDR3 extends over 14 amino acids. V gave up 4 bases and J gave up 5 bases; unmatched junction bases: 6.

This sequence joins TRBV5-1 and TRBJ2-7; the match to TRBD1 covers 10 bases. The J segment lost 6 bases and the V segment lost 4 bases, leaving 10 bases of the junction unmatched. Germline values: CDR1 SGHRS, CDR2 YFSETQ. The CDR3 has 15 residues. The DNA of the CDR3 is TGCGCCAGCAGCCCGAGGGGGACAGGGGTCAGCGAGCAGTACTTC. Translating gives CASSPRGTGVSEQYF.

The chain employs TRBV25-1 and TRBJ1-1; 8 bases match TRBD1. The V and J ends lost 6 bases and 5 bases, in that order; junction bases with no gene match: 8. CDR3 size: 14 residues. The germline CDR1 and CDR2 sequences are MGHDK and SYGVNS. The DNA for the CDR3 is TGTGCCAGCAGGAGGACAGGGTACAGTACTGAAGCTTTCTTT. As protein: CASRRTGYSTEAFF.

This clone came up a few times. The rearrangement uses TRBV14 and TRBJ2-1; D is possibly TRBD1 or TRBD2 (6 bases each). Per germline, CDR1 SGHDN and CDR2 FVKESK. This CDR3 spans 16 amino acids. The V and J ends lost 0 bases and 1 base respectively, with 10 bases between them. The CDR3 sequence is CASSQDPGASYNEQFF. In DNA, the CDR3 is TGTGCCAGCAGCCAAGATCCGGGGGCTTCCTACAATGAGCAGTTCTTC.

The gene calls are TRBV21-1 and TRBJ1-1; whether TRBD1, the table's D call, matches the DNA was not checked. TRBV21-1 is designated a pseudogene. The CDR3 runs to 15 residues. The CDR3 coding sequence is TGTGCCAGCAGCGATAACAGGGACGAGAACACTGAAGCTTTCTTT. Translating gives CASSDNRDENTEAFF.

This clone occurred a few times. This chain joins TRBV6-2 or TRBV6-3 and TRBJ2-5; D not resolved. The CDR3 is 14 amino acids. The germline V and J ends were trimmed by 2 bases and 2 bases, with 9 bases remaining between them. Germline V CDR1 and CDR2: MNHEY, SVGEGT. In nucleotides, the CDR3 is TGTGCCAGCAGTTACGGGCGTGATCAAGAGACCCAGTACTTC. It yields the protein CASSYGRDQETQYF.

The rearrangement joins TRBV30 to TRBJ1-4; 9 nucleotides match TRBD1. CDR3 length: 17 amino acids. V lost 5 bases and J lost 7; bases outside the gene matches: 17. Germline-derived CDR1 and CDR2 are GTSNPN and SVGIG (reference sequence). For the CDR3, the DNA is TGTGCCTGGCGGGGGGGGCGGGGGACAGGGTTTTCTGAAAAACTGTTTTTT. Protein product: CAWRGGRGTGFSEKLFF. The full variable domain, rest sourced from reference TRBV30 and TRBJ1-4, is SQTIHQWPATLVQPVGSPLSLECTVEGTSNPNLYWYRQAAGRGLQLLFYSVGIGQISSEVPQNLSASRPQDRQFILSSKKLLLSDSGFYLCAWRGGRGTGFSEKLFFGSGTQLSVL.

This clone was picked up one time. The gene calls are TRBV5-1 and TRBJ1-1; D is ambiguous. V gave up 4 bases and J gave up 0 bases, with 10 bases separating them. The CDR3 consists of 14 residues. Germline values: CDR1 SGHRS, CDR2 YFSETQ. The DNA of the CDR3 is TGCGCCAGCAGCGCAGACACCTTGAACACTGAAGCTTTCTTT. Residues: CASSADTLNTEAFF.